The 24 T cell receptor beta chains listed next were all sequenced from one sample in a study of T cell repertoires in cytomegalovirus infection (dated by TCRdb to between 2019 and 2020). For these TCRs, the target antigens are not known. The data were produced on an Illumina HiSeq 1500. Using fastp at Q25 and MiXCR, TCRdb reprocessed the public reads and kept productive beta chains. Each CDR3 protein gets just one entry, which takes the most common genes and DNA from the rows behind it. In all, the sample holds about half a million distinct CDR3 sequences, and 33% of those were seen once. The ten most abundant clones make up about a sixth of the sample. The sample's treatment or condition label, decoded: in vitro stimulation with specific CMV peptide epitopes to enrich CMV-specific T cells. Here the sequenced sample was cultured PBMCs, taken from culture after CMV antigen stimulation. All receptors derive from a human donor in good health (CMV status not recorded). Some clones in this sample may be carry-over from other donors' samples.

This clonotype was found a few times. This chain joins TRBV18 and TRBJ2-2, with 8 nucleotides matching TRBD2. Germline lookup yields CDR1 KGHSH and CDR2 LQKENI. The V segment lost 8 bases and the J segment 4 bases; nucleotides outside the gene matches: 9. This CDR3 comprises 15 residues. CDR3 nucleotide sequence: TGTGCCAGCCGAAGCGGGAGCCCCGGCACCGGGGAGCTGTTTTTT. The encoded protein is CASRSGSPGTGELFF.

The V and J genes are TRBV28 and TRBJ2-1, with a possible D match to TRBD2 (6 bases). Germline V gene sequence: CDR1 MDHEN, CDR2 SYDVKM. This CDR3 has 15 amino acids. V shed 5 bases and J shed 8 bases, with 19 bases lying between them. Here the CDR3 DNA reads TGTGCCAGCAGTCTCACACCGGGACTCGGACATGAGCAGTTCTTC. Protein: CASSLTPGLGHEQFF.

This clonotype was detected ten times or more. The chain links TRBV7-8 to TRBJ1-2; 10 bases are a match to TRBD1. V lost 4 bases to trimming and J lost 0 bases; unmatched junction nucleotides: 11. This CDR3 region has 18 residues. Per the germline V gene, CDR1 is SGHVS and CDR2 is FQNEAQ. CDR3 coding DNA: TGTGCCAGCAGCTCCAGACAGGGGGCAATCTCATCTAACTATGGCTACACCTTC. This translates into CASSSRQGAISSNYGYTF. Variable domain in full (rest from reference TRBV7-8 and TRBJ1-2): GAGVSQSPRYKVAKRGQDVALRCDPISGHVSLFWYQQALGQGPEFLTYFQNEAQLDKSGLPSDRFFAERPEGSVSTLKIQRTQQEDSAVYLCASSSRQGAISSNYGYTFGSGTRLTVV.

This clonotype was counted between two and nine times. The chain joins TRBV5-6 to TRBJ1-1; D not certain. CDR3 length equals 14 residues. CDR1 and CDR2 from the germline V gene are SGHDT and YYEEEE. V lost 6 bases to trimming and J lost 1 base, with 13 bases between them. DNA for the CDR3: TGTGCCAGCATCAAGTTTGGCGGGAACACTGAAGCTTTCTTT. Translation gives CASIKFGGNTEAFF.

This clonotype showed up just once. V gene TRBV11-2 combines with J gene TRBJ2-5; 8 bases match TRBD2. V was pared by 1 base and J by 6 bases, with 10 bases of the junction left unmatched. Germline CDR1 and CDR2: SGHAT and FQNNGV. CDR3 length equals 16 residues. The CDR3 is CASSLVPSAGVKTQYF. Here the CDR3 DNA reads TGTGCCAGCAGCTTAGTCCCCTCAGCGGGAGTGAAGACCCAGTACTTC.

The genes are TRBV5-1 and TRBJ1-2; no firm D call. This CDR3 contains 13 residues. Germline V gene sequence: CDR1 SGHRS, CDR2 YFSETQ. Trimming took 4 bases from V and 1 from J, leaving 8 bases between them. CDR3 nucleotide sequence: TGCGCCAGCAGCCTTGAGATTAACTATGGCTACACCTTC. Translating it yields CASSLEINYGYTF.

This clonotype was found a few times. The J gene is TRBJ1-1, the V gene TRBV29-1, with D uncertain. There are 11 residues in the CDR3. Germline CDR1 is SQVTM and CDR2 is ANQGSEA. V lost 5 bases and J lost 5, with 9 bases in between. The CDR3 DNA follows: TGCAGCGTTTCGTCGACAACTGAAGCTTTCTTT. Translated, it gives CSVSSTTEAFF.

This chain uses TRBV7-6 with TRBJ2-7; D not certain. CDR1 and CDR2 (germline): SGHVS, FNYEAQ. V shed 5 bases and J shed 0 bases, with 8 bases lying between them. The CDR3 is made up of 13 amino acids. As DNA, the CDR3 is TGTGCCAGCAGCCTAGGTAACTCCTACGAGCAGTACTTC. Residues: CASSLGNSYEQYF.

The table lists this clonotype with a few counts. The CDR3 reads CASSLIGGRNGELFF. DNA of the CDR3: TGTGCCAGCAGTTTGATTGGCGGGAGGAACGGGGAGCTGTTTTTT. This chain connects TRBV28 to TRBJ2-2, with 8 bases aligning to TRBD2. CDR1 is MDHEN, CDR2 SYDVKM, per germline. This CDR3 has 15 amino acids. The J segment lost 7 bases and the V segment lost 3 bases, leaving 7 bases of the junction unmatched.

This clonotype was recorded a few times. The CDR3 loop reads CASSLGGGKNTEAFF. The CDR3 DNA follows: TGTGCCAGCAGCCTAGGGGGGGGAAAGAACACTGAAGCTTTCTTT. The chain combines TRBV7-2 with TRBJ1-1, with a tentative D call TRBD1 (6 bases). This CDR3 contains 15 residues. V lost 5 bases to trimming and J lost 1 base, with 14 bases between them. CDR1 SGHTA and CDR2 FQGNSA come from the germline V gene.

The chain combines TRBV12-3 or TRBV12-4 with TRBJ2-1; 13 positions agree with TRBD2. CDR3 length: 17 amino acids. Germline trimming cut 5 bases from V and 2 bases from J; bases unmatched to any gene: 6. The CDR3 DNA reads TGTGCCAGCAGTCGCGGGACTAGCGGGGCTACCTACAATGAGCAGTTCTTC. This gives the protein CASSRGTSGATYNEQFF.

The rearrangement links TRBV20-1 to TRBJ2-1, with 9 bases matching TRBD1. The CDR3 has 15 residues. V lost 3 bases to trimming and J lost 5 bases; unmatched junction nucleotides: 8. The germline V gene has CDR1 DFQATT and CDR2 SNEGSKA (reference sequence). The CDR3 sequence: CSARDGQGSDNEQFF. The CDR3 DNA is TGCAGTGCTAGGGATGGACAGGGGTCTGACAATGAGCAGTTCTTC.

V usage is TRBV12-3 or TRBV12-4 and J usage is TRBJ2-2; TRBD1 matches at 9 bases. The CDR3 length is 16 residues. J gave up 4 bases and V 6 bases, and 9 bases lay outside the gene matches. The CDR3, as DNA: TGTGCCAGCAGCCGAGGGACAGGGTCGGGCACCGGGGAGCTGTTTTTT. It is translated as CASSRGTGSGTGELFF.

V usage is TRBV19 and J usage is TRBJ2-2; D tentatively fits TRBD1 or TRBD2 (5 bases each). There are 13 residues in the CDR3. Germline CDR1 reads LNHDA; CDR2 reads SQIVND (reference sequence). V was shortened by 10 bases and J by 5 bases, with 14 bases between the two germline ends. The CDR3 here is CANPAEGTGELFF. Written as DNA, the CDR3 is TGTGCCAACCCCGCCGAGGGGACCGGGGAGCTGTTTTTT.

J is TRBJ2-1 and V is TRBV7-2; TRBD2 might be the D (5 bases). The CDR3 has 16 residues. The V and J ends lost 5 bases and 7 bases respectively, with 21 bases between them. Germline lookup yields CDR1 SGHTA and CDR2 FQGNSA. The CDR3 region has the DNA TGTGCCAGCAGCAAGACATCCCGGGTCCGAGGGAATGAGCAGTTCTTC. This codes for CASSKTSRVRGNEQFF.

The gene calls are TRBV4-2 and TRBJ2-3; TRBD2 aligns across 14 bases. V dropped 4 bases and J dropped 4; count of bases not matched to a gene: 16. Looked up from germline, CDR1 is LGHNA and CDR2 is YNFKEQ. The CDR3 consists of 20 residues. The CDR3 DNA reads TGTGCCAGCAGCCCCCGGGGGGCCCGACTAGCGGGAGGGTCGGCAGATACGCAGTATTTT. Translation gives CASSPRGARLAGGSADTQYF.

The chain is built from TRBV11-2 and TRBJ2-7; weak D call: TRBD1 (6 bases). CDR3 length: 16 residues. Germline V gene lookup returns CDR1 SGHAT and CDR2 FQNNGV. The ends were cut back, 5 bases at V and 0 bases at J, with 17 bases in the middle. The CDR3 DNA sequence: TGTGCCAGCAGCGTGGACCAGGGACATAGCTCCTACGAGCAGTACGTC. This translates into CASSVDQGHSSYEQYV.

This chain joins TRBV19 and TRBJ2-6; D possibly corresponds to TRBD1 (5 bases). This CDR3 region has 16 residues. CDR1 and CDR2 from the germline V gene are LNHDA and SQIVND (reference sequence). V lost 6 bases and J lost 1, with 13 bases in between. The CDR3 here is CASSTGRTSGANVLTF. CDR3 bases: TGTGCCAGTAGCACAGGTAGAACGTCTGGGGCCAACGTCCTGACTTTC.

This clonotype was picked up a small number of times. V is TRBV6-2 or TRBV6-3 and J is TRBJ2-1; 7 bases match TRBD1. Germline-derived CDR1 and CDR2 are MNHEY and SVGEGT. This CDR3 has 11 residues. The V gene end was trimmed by 6 bases and the J gene end by 9 bases; junction bases not matched to a gene: 2. The CDR3 region has the DNA TGTGCCAGCAGACGACAGGGTGAGCAGTTCTTC. Translated: CASRRQGEQFF.

This clonotype was seen a single time. The chain uses TRBV24-1 and TRBJ2-5; 7 bases agree with TRBD1. The CDR3 is made up of 15 amino acids. Unmatched junction bases numbered 2, after V lost 0 bases and J lost 2 bases. CDR1 is KGHDR, CDR2 SFDVKD, per germline. CDR3 nucleotides: TGTGCCACCAGTGATTTGCGACAGGGTCAAGAGACCCAGTACTTC. Its protein product is CATSDLRQGQETQYF.

V is TRBV20-1 and J is TRBJ2-5, with 9 nucleotides matching TRBD2. This CDR3 region has 16 residues. CDR1 and CDR2 (germline): DFQATT, SNEGSKA (reference sequence). V was clipped by 0 bases and J by 0 bases; unmatched bases: 5. CDR3 amino acids: CSARDLSGRNQETQYF. The CDR3 nucleotides are TGCAGTGCTAGAGATCTTAGCGGGAGAAACCAAGAGACCCAGTACTTC.

This clonotype was observed a few times. The CDR3, as DNA: TGTGCCAGCACCAGAGACAGGGCTGGAAACACCATATATTTT. It encodes CASTRDRAGNTIYF. This chain connects TRBV12-3 or TRBV12-4 to TRBJ1-3; 7 bases align to TRBD1. This CDR3 has 14 amino acids. After removal of 7 bases from V and 2 bases from J, the junction contained 5 bases not matched to a gene.

The chain couples TRBV6-2 or TRBV6-3 to TRBJ2-1; D not certain. The germline gives CDR1 MNHEY, CDR2 SVGEGT. Trimming pared 4 bases from V and 6 bases from J, leaving 10 bases between. The CDR3 totals 13 residues. This chain's CDR3 is CASSWAMINEQFF. The CDR3 region has the DNA TGTGCCAGCAGTTGGGCTATGATCAATGAGCAGTTCTTC.

CDR3 DNA sequence: TGCGCCAGCAGTCAATCGTGGGACAAGATCTATAGCAATCAGCCCCAGCATTTT. Protein: CASSQSWDKIYSNQPQHF. The chain links TRBV23-1 to TRBJ1-5; perhaps TRBD1 as D (6 bases). TRBV23-1 has ORF status, its function being uncertain. Between the trimmed V and J ends, which lost 0 bases and 0 bases, there was a span of 15 bases. This CDR3 is 18 amino acids long.